Following are 9 T cell receptor beta chains from one sample sequenced in a study of blood T cell repertoires in COVID-19 (dated by TCRdb to 2018 to 2020). Library method: the immunoSEQ multiplex PCR assay. TCRdb took over this immuneACCESS table, retaining in-frame rearrangements with V and J assigned. Such tables are incomplete; in checked studies, under half of the missing clones stem from an unresolved V gene, and the remainder is unexplained. For this sample the table gives some 200,000 clones, of which about nine tenths were detected only once. Clones ranked in the top ten supply 0.75% to 0.95% of the sample. Input material: peripheral blood. These receptors were collected from a woman in her 70s with acute or convalescent COVID-19.

In its sample, this clone was seen a few times. The genes are TRBV7-2 and TRBJ2-7, with D possibly being TRBD1 (5 bases). The CDR3 extends over 13 amino acids. Trimming removed 2 bases from V and 3 bases from J, with 8 bases in between. The germline gives CDR1 SGHTA, CDR2 FQGNSA. The CDR3 coding sequence is TGTGCCAGCAGCTTACTCGACAGCTACGAGCAGTACTTC. Protein product: CASSLLDSYEQYF. Full variable domain (outside the CDR3, taken from reference TRBV7-2 and TRBJ2-7): GAGVSQSPSNKVTEKGKDVELRCDPISGHTALYWYRQSLGQGLEFLIYFQGNSAPDKSGLPSDRFSAERTGGSVSTLTIQRTQQEDSAVYLCASSLLDSYEQYFGPGTRLTVT.

This clone appeared once. V and J are TRBV2 and TRBJ2-6; D gene unclear. The V gene lost 4 bases and the J gene lost 2 bases, with 6 bases spanning the gap. From germline, CDR1 is SNHLY and CDR2 FYNNEI. The length of the CDR3 is 14 residues. The CDR3 reads CASSGATGANVLTF. In nucleotides, the CDR3 is TGTGCCAGCAGTGGGGCCACTGGGGCCAACGTCCTGACTTTC.

This chain joins TRBV11-3 and TRBJ2-3; TRBD1 might be the D (6 bases). V dropped 5 bases and J dropped 7 bases, with 10 bases sitting between them. In germline, CDR1 is SGHNT, CDR2 YENEEA. The CDR3 consists of 12 residues. The DNA for the CDR3 is TGTGCCAGCAGCACAGGACAGCATACGCAGTATTTT. Protein product: CASSTGQHTQYF.

This chain joins TRBV13 and TRBJ2-6, with D hard to call. CDR1 and CDR2 from the germline V gene are PRHDT and FYEKMQ (reference sequence). The germline V and J ends were trimmed by 5 bases and 0 bases, with 8 bases remaining between them. The CDR3 runs to 15 residues. The CDR3 DNA sequence: TGTGCCAGCAGCGCGAGTGGCTCTGGGGCCAACGTCCTGACTTTC. Translation: CASSASGSGANVLTF.

V gene TRBV7-2 combines with J gene TRBJ2-3; maybe TRBD2 (6 bases). Per the germline V gene, CDR1 is SGHTA and CDR2 is FQGNSA. The length of the CDR3 is 14 residues. Trimming stripped 3 bases from V and 2 bases from J, with 9 bases between. The CDR3 DNA is TGTGCCAGCAGCTTGCGACTAGTCACAGATACGCAGTATTTT. It codes for CASSLRLVTDTQYF.

This chain joins TRBV7-2 and TRBJ1-5; the D is unclear. Germline V gene lookup returns CDR1 SGHTA and CDR2 FQGNSA. V lost 5 bases and J lost 0, with 8 bases in between. The CDR3 is 14 residues long. The CDR3 sequence is CASSQALSNQPQHF. DNA of the CDR3: TGTGCCAGCAGCCAGGCACTTAGCAATCAGCCCCAGCATTTT.

This clone has just one count. CDR3 DNA: TGTGCCAGCAGCCCCGCCCCCCCCGGGGATGAAAAACTGTTTTTT. Its protein product is CASSPAPPGDEKLFF. The chain links TRBV25-1 to TRBJ1-4, with D unresolved. V gave up 6 bases and J gave up 6 bases, with 17 bases separating them. Germline values: CDR1 MGHDK, CDR2 SYGVNS. The CDR3 length is 15 residues.

This clone was recorded a few times. This sample also contains other DNA sequences that code for the same CDR3. The V and J genes are TRBV7-9 and TRBJ1-1, with 8 nucleotides matching TRBD1. This CDR3 spans 13 amino acids. The ends lost 2 bases at V and 5 bases at J; junction bases unmatched: 1. CDR1 SEHNR and CDR2 FQNEAQ come from the germline V gene (reference sequence). The CDR3 reads CASSLTGGTEAFF. The CDR3 DNA is TGTGCCAGCAGCTTAACAGGGGGAACTGAAGCTTTCTTT.

This clone was recorded once. V is TRBV5-1 and J is TRBJ2-5; no reliable D call. V was clipped by 0 bases and J by 2 bases, with 8 bases between them. Germline CDR1 reads SGHRS; CDR2 reads YFSETQ. This CDR3 is 14 amino acids long. CDR3 region: CASSLGVLQETQYF. The CDR3 bases are TGCGCCAGCAGCTTGGGTGTGCTACAAGAGACCCAGTACTTC.